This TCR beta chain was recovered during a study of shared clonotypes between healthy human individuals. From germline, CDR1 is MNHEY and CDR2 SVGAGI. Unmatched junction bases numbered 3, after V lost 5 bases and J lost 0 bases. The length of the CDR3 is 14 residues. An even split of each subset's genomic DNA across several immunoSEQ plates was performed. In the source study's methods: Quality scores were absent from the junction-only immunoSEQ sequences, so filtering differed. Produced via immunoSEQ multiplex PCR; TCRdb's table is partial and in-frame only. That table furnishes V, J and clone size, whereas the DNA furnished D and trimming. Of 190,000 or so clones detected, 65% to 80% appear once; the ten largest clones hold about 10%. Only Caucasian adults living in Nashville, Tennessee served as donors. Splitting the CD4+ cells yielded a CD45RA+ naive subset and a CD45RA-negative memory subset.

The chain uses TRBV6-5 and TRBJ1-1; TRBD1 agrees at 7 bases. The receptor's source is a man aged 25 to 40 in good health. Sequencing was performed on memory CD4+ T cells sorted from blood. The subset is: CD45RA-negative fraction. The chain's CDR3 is CASSRTGVNTEAFF. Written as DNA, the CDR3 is TGTGCCAGCAGTCGGACAGGAGTGAACACTGAAGCTTTCTTT.